This paragraph reports one TCR beta chain. The data were obtained in a study of blood T cell repertoires in COVID-19. In the original processing: Reference gene primer amplification in the assay estimated nucleated cell counts. TCRdb's copy holds only in-frame clones and misses some; the assay was immunoSEQ multiplex PCR. The V and J calls and clone size come from that table; D and trimming were worked out from the DNA. The repertoire includes about 120,000 clones, roughly 80% of them detected once, and 7.9% sits in the top ten. Trimming removed 3 bases from V and 4 bases from J; junction bases left unmatched: 4. CDR1 is SGHRS, CDR2 YFSETQ, per germline. This CDR3 is built from 14 residues.

The sequence was collected from a human donor in a cohort sampled during active COVID-19. Sequenced input: peripheral blood. The chain couples TRBV5-1 to TRBJ2-7; TRBD1 aligns across 10 bases. The CDR3 sequence: CASSSRDRGYEQYF. The CDR3 nucleotides are TGCGCCAGCAGCTCTCGGGACAGGGGATACGAGCAGTACTTC.